This is a list of T cell receptor beta chains from one sample in a study of OX40 agonist ivuxolimab in advanced cancers. TCRdb keeps only in-frame clones here, not all; method: immunoSEQ multiplex PCR. This table holds just over 40,000 clones, around 87% found once. The input for sequencing was CD4+ or CD8+ T cells sorted from blood, taken in a trial of the OX40 agonist ivuxolimab. The source is an adult with an advanced solid tumor such as melanoma, head and neck, liver or kidney cancer. Both conserved end residues are part of each CDR3. The D gene is left open where the match is weak. Clone size is given for some rows only: seen once, a few or many times, or a class if the clone is expanded.

>-|14|TRBV10-2|-|TRBJ2-7
CASSDRTLIKEQYF
TGCGCCAGCAGTGACAGGACACTTATTAAAGAGCAGTACTTC
>-|15|TRBV5-8|-|TRBJ2-7
CASSLWERAPGEQYF
TGTGCCAGCAGCTTGTGGGAAAGGGCTCCCGGCGAGCAGTACTTC
>-|19|TRBV4-2|once|TRBJ2-2
CASSQEGVRGRRNTGELFF
TGTGCCAGCAGCCAAGAAGGTGTCCGAGGTCGGCGGAACACCGGGGAGCTGTTTTTT
>-|14|TRBV19|-|TRBJ2-7
CASSMVGAWYEQYF
TGTGCCAGTAGTATGGTGGGAGCGTGGTACGAGCAGTACTTC
>-|13|TRBV7-7|-|TRBJ2-7
CASSLGEADEQYF
TGTGCTAGCAGCTTAGGGGAAGCCGACGAGCAGTACTTC
>TRBD2|16|TRBV6-5|-|TRBJ2-1
CASSSLAGGPYNEQFF
TGTGCCAGCAGTTCGCTAGCGGGAGGGCCCTACAATGAGCAGTTCTTC
>TRBD1|13|TRBV10-3|-|TRBJ1-4
CAIRDRGNEKLFF
TGTGCCATCAGAGACAGGGGTAATGAAAAACTGTTTTTT
>TRBD1|18|TRBV4-3|-|TRBJ2-1
CASSQEPTGDPSYNEQFF
TGCGCCAGCAGCCAAGAACCCACAGGGGATCCCTCCTACAATGAGCAGTTCTTC
>-|11|TRBV6-5|-|TRBJ1-2
CASSYGDGYTF
TGTGCCAGCAGTTACGGGGATGGCTACACCTTC
>-|13|TRBV6-5|-|TRBJ1-2
CASSRQEGYGYTF
TGTGCCAGCAGTCGCCAGGAGGGATATGGCTACACCTTC
>-|13|TRBV11-3|-|TRBJ2-5
CASTLASQETQYF
TGTGCCAGCACCTTAGCTTCTCAAGAGACCCAGTACTTC
>-|13|TRBV19|-|TRBJ1-1
CASSTAANTEAFF
TGTGCCAGTAGTACAGCAGCGAACACTGAAGCTTTCTTT
>-|13|TRBV6-1|once|TRBJ2-7
CASTSGLPYEQYF
TGTGCCAGCACCTCCGGCCTCCCGTACGAGCAGTACTTC
>TRBD1|16|TRBV9|-|TRBJ2-3
CASSVLTGAYTDTQYF
TGTGCCAGCAGCGTACTTACAGGGGCCTACACAGATACGCAGTATTTT
>TRBD2|14|TRBV2|-|TRBJ2-7
CASSGDYPSYEQYF
TGTGCCAGCAGTGGGGACTACCCGTCCTACGAGCAGTACTTC
>-|14|TRBV12-5|-|TRBJ1-1
CASGPGPPNTEAFF
TGTGCTAGTGGTCCCGGGCCTCCGAACACTGAAGCTTTCTTT
>TRBD1|15|TRBV11-2|-|TRBJ1-4
CASSLRRDPQGLLFF
TGTGCCAGCAGCTTAAGGAGGGATCCACAGGGGTTACTGTTTTTT
>-|14|TRBV10-3|-|TRBJ1-2
CAISEGPLNYGYTF
TGTGCCATCAGTGAGGGACCGCTTAACTATGGCTACACCTTC
>-|14|TRBV6-5|-|TRBJ1-3
CASSDGTTGNTIYF
TGTGCCAGCAGCGATGGGACAACTGGAAACACCATATATTTT
>TRBD2|16|TRBV5-1|-|TRBJ2-3
CASSPHLRGGTDTQYF
TGCGCCAGCAGCCCCCACTTGCGGGGGGGCACAGATACGCAGTATTTT
>-|16|TRBV15|-|TRBJ2-7
CATSRDGGQSSYEQYF
TGTGCCACCAGCAGAGATGGCGGACAGAGCTCCTACGAGCAGTACTTC
>-|14|TRBV7-9|-|TRBJ1-6
CASSRTAYNSPLHF
TGTGCCAGCAGCCGGACAGCTTATAATTCACCCCTCCACTTT
>-|15|TRBV10-3|-|TRBJ1-2
CATMLPGQSNYGYTF
TGTGCCACTATGCTTCCGGGACAATCTAACTATGGCTACACCTTC
>-|11|TRBV11-1|-|TRBJ2-7
CASSRAHEQYF
TGTGCCAGCAGCAGGGCCCACGAGCAGTACTTC
>-|16|TRBV6-5|-|TRBJ2-2
CASSLKGAPGAGELFF
TGTGCCAGCAGTTTAAAGGGAGCTCCCGGCGCCGGGGAGCTGTTTTTT
>-|16|TRBV7-2|-|TRBJ2-3
CASSPQGAGVRDTQYF
TGTGCCAGCAGCCCCCAGGGGGCGGGAGTCAGAGATACGCAGTATTTT
>-|14|TRBV5-1|-|TRBJ1-3
CASSLTVSGNTIYF
TGCGCCAGCAGCTTGACTGTCTCTGGAAACACCATATATTTT
>-|15|TRBV7-6|-|TRBJ2-3
CASSLGQIATDTQYF
TGTGCCAGCAGCTTAGGACAGATAGCCACAGATACGCAGTATTTT
>-|14|TRBV7-2|once|TRBJ2-3
CASSLDGSTDTQYF
TGTGCCAGCAGCTTAGACGGGAGCACAGATACGCAGTATTTT
>-|13|TRBV19|-|TRBJ1-1
CASSIGRGTEAFF
TGTGCCAGTAGTATTGGAAGGGGCACTGAAGCTTTCTTT
>TRBD1|15|TRBV2|-|TRBJ2-7
CASSVSGTGSYEQYF
TGTGCCAGCAGTGTAAGTGGGACAGGGTCCTACGAGCAGTACTTC
>-|14|TRBV7-9|-|TRBJ2-5
CASSRTSDPETQYF
TGTGCCAGCAGCCGGACCTCCGACCCGGAGACCCAGTACTTC
>TRBD1|15|TRBV5-5|-|TRBJ1-2
CASSPTAGQPYGYTF
TGTGCCAGCAGCCCCACGGCGGGACAGCCCTATGGCTACACCTTC
>TRBD2|16|TRBV4-3|-|TRBJ2-7
CASSQGAASGTYEQYF
TGCGCCAGCAGCCAAGGTGCGGCTAGCGGTACCTACGAGCAGTACTTC
>-|13|TRBV4-2|-|TRBJ2-7
CASSLGSDYEQYF
TGTGCCAGCAGCCTCGGTTCCGACTACGAGCAGTACTTC
>TRBD1|14|TRBV6-5|-|TRBJ1-1
CASTHRGKNTEAFF
TGTGCCAGCACTCACAGGGGTAAGAACACTGAAGCTTTCTTT
>-|16|TRBV18|-|TRBJ1-4
CASSPNRVATNEKLFF
TGTGCCAGCTCACCCAACAGGGTTGCAACTAATGAAAAACTGTTTTTT
>TRBD2|16|TRBV18|-|TRBJ2-3
CASSPPGGRVTDTQYF
TGTGCCAGCTCACCACCCGGCGGGAGGGTAACAGATACGCAGTATTTT
>-|16|TRBV4-3|-|TRBJ1-1
CASSQSPGTQNTEAFF
TGCGCCAGCAGCCAATCCCCCGGGACACAGAACACTGAAGCTTTCTTT
>-|14|TRBV11-2|-|TRBJ1-3
CASSRRQARHTIYF
TGTGCCAGCAGCCGACGACAGGCGAGGCACACCATATATTTT
>-|14|TRBV9|-|TRBJ2-5
CASSPRTTQETQYF
TGTGCCAGCAGCCCCCGGACAACTCAAGAGACCCAGTACTTC
>TRBD2|16|TRBV5-5|-|TRBJ2-1
CASSWMTSGSSVEQFF
TGTGCCAGCAGCTGGATGACTAGCGGGAGTTCGGTTGAGCAGTTCTTC
>-|12|TRBV28|-|TRBJ1-1
CASSLLGTEAFF
TGTGCCAGCAGTTTATTGGGCACTGAAGCTTTCTTT
>-|18|TRBV28|-|TRBJ2-3
CASSTIALAPGGTDTQYF
TGTGCCAGCAGTACCATCGCTTTAGCCCCAGGGGGCACAGATACGCAGTATTTT
>TRBD1|16|TRBV4-1|-|TRBJ1-6
CASSRTARQGGSPLHF
TGCGCCAGCAGCCGAACTGCGAGACAGGGGGGATCACCCCTCCACTTT
>TRBD2|15|TRBV11-2|-|TRBJ2-3
CASSTRLARQDTQYF
TGTGCCAGCAGCACGAGACTAGCGAGACAGGATACGCAGTATTTT
>TRBD1|14|TRBV7-8|-|TRBJ1-2
CASSLATGNYGYTF
TGTGCCAGCAGCTTAGCGACAGGGAACTATGGCTACACCTTC
>TRBD1|13|TRBV6-5|-|TRBJ1-5
CASRGGQVKPQHF
TGTGCCAGCAGAGGCGGACAGGTCAAGCCCCAGCATTTT
>TRBD2|18|TRBV10-3|-|TRBJ2-3
CAINSPGLAGDGTDTQYF
TGTGCCATCAATTCCCCGGGACTAGCGGGAGACGGCACAGATACGCAGTATTTT
>-|14|TRBV2|-|TRBJ2-7
CASSMGAVGYEQYF
TGTGCCAGCAGTATGGGTGCGGTAGGATACGAGCAGTACTTC
>-|16|TRBV5-8|-|TRBJ1-3
CASNSGTFSSGNTIYF
TGTGCCAGCAACTCAGGGACTTTCAGCTCTGGAAACACCATATATTTT
>TRBD2|17|TRBV10-3|-|TRBJ2-2
CAIKGTSGSLDTGELFF
TGTGCCATCAAGGGGACTAGCGGGAGTTTGGACACCGGGGAGCTGTTTTTT
>-|12|TRBV7-9|-|TRBJ1-4
CASSSYVGFLFF
TGTGCCAGCAGCTCCTACGTTGGATTCCTGTTTTTT
>-|12|TRBV18|-|TRBJ2-7
CASSAASSEQYF
TGTGCCAGCTCAGCCGCATCCAGCGAGCAGTACTTC
>TRBD2|15|TRBV7-2|few|TRBJ2-5
CASSQPLAGVETQYF
TGTGCCAGCAGCCAACCCCTAGCGGGAGTAGAGACCCAGTACTTC
>-|14|TRBV7-7|few|TRBJ2-7
CASRLRDILYEQYF
TGTGCTAGCCGCCTTCGGGACATCCTCTACGAGCAGTACTTC
>-|16|TRBV4-1|-|TRBJ2-7
CASSQVGSGNGYEQYF
TGCGCCAGCAGCCAAGTGGGTTCGGGAAATGGCTACGAGCAGTACTTC